One sample yielded the 31 T cell receptor beta chains listed below, sequenced in a study of technical replicates of blood from a handful of donors. The protocol was immunoSEQ multiplex PCR, while the TCRdb copy is restricted to in-frame clones and leaves out a portion. This sample has around 68,000 clones, with around 92% found just once. Sequencing input: T cells isolated from PBMCs. Source of these receptors: a human donor in good health. Some clones in this sample may be carry-over from other donors' samples.

This chain uses TRBV9 with TRBJ1-1, with D possibly TRBD1 on 6 matching bases. Trimming stripped 2 bases from V and 7 bases from J, with 12 bases between. CDR1 is SGDLS and CDR2 is YYNGEE in the germline V gene. There are 13 residues in the CDR3. The CDR3 sequence is CASSVDSKHEAFF. The CDR3 region has the DNA TGTGCCAGCAGCGTGGACAGTAAGCATGAAGCTTTCTTT.

Comment on this clone: A read error may account for a junction end that differs from germline. The J gene is TRBJ2-5, the V gene TRBV27, with D possibly being TRBD2 (6 bases). The V gene's germline CDR1 is MNHEY and CDR2 SMNVEV (reference sequence). The CDR3 is 13 amino acids. CDR3 sequence: CATSTSGKEGQYF. The CDR3 bases are TGTGCCACCAGTACTTCCGGGAAGGAGGGCCAGTACTTC.

This chain links TRBV6-1 with TRBJ1-6; 7 positions agree with TRBD1. Germline-derived CDR1 and CDR2 are MNHNS and SASEGT. V lost 3 bases and J lost 0; bases outside the gene matches: 8. CDR3 length equals 18 residues. The CDR3 region has the DNA TGTGCCAGCAGTGATATAGGGGGCCCCCTCTCCTATAATTCACCCCTCCACTTT. Its protein product is CASSDIGGPLSYNSPLHF.

This chain links TRBV6-5 with TRBJ2-7; D is perhaps TRBD2 (5 bases). This CDR3 has 15 residues. Germline V gene lookup returns CDR1 MNHEY and CDR2 SVGAGI. Trimming cost V 2 bases and J 3 bases, with 14 bases left between them. The DNA for the CDR3 is TGTGCCAGCAGTTACCGGCGGGTTTTAGGCTACGAGCAGTACTTC. It translates to CASSYRRVLGYEQYF.

V gene TRBV27 combines with J gene TRBJ1-5, with D uncertain. CDR1 MNHEY and CDR2 SMNVEV come from the germline V gene (reference sequence). This CDR3 is built from 14 residues. Trimming left V 6 bases short and J 6 bases short, with 15 bases between. CDR3 nucleotides: TGTGCCAGCAGCGGTGTCCTTCGGGGTCAGCCCCAGCATTTT. It codes for CASSGVLRGQPQHF.

The chain has TRBV30 and TRBJ2-4, with 12 bases matching TRBD2. The germline V gene encodes CDR1 GTSNPN and CDR2 SVGIG (reference sequence). The CDR3 contains 17 residues. Unmatched junction bases numbered 7, after V lost 0 bases and J lost 4 bases. The CDR3 region is CAWSVRGLAGGKNIQYF. The CDR3 DNA follows: TGTGCCTGGAGTGTACGCGGCCTAGCGGGGGGGAAAAACATTCAGTACTTC.

The chain employs TRBV27 and TRBJ2-3; TRBD1 matches 7 bases. CDR1 MNHEY and CDR2 SMNVEV come from the germline V gene (reference sequence). CDR3 length equals 15 residues. Trimming cost V 0 bases and J 3 bases; bases outside gene matches: 3. CDR3 residues: CASSLSRGPTDTQYF. In DNA, the CDR3 is TGTGCCAGCAGTTTATCTAGGGGGCCGACAGATACGCAGTATTTT.

The chain combines TRBV28 with TRBJ2-7, with 13 bases fitting TRBD2. The CDR3 is 16 residues long. V lost 3 bases, J lost 5 bases, and 7 bases stayed unmatched. Germline CDR1 and CDR2: MDHEN and SYDVKM. In DNA form, the CDR3 reads TGTGCCAGCAGTTTCCGTTCTGGGACTAGCGGGGACGAGCAGTACTTC. Amino acid sequence: CASSFRSGTSGDEQYF.

V is TRBV6-4 and J is TRBJ1-2; no clear D gene. The CDR3 has 15 amino acids. The V gene lost 3 bases and the J gene lost 2 bases, with 13 bases spanning the gap. CDR1 is MRHNA and CDR2 is SNTAGT in the germline V gene. The chain's CDR3 is CASSEPTAGNYGYTF. In DNA, the CDR3 is TGTGCCAGCAGTGAACCTACAGCGGGAAACTATGGCTACACCTTC.

The chain is built from TRBV7-9 and TRBJ2-7; D is ambiguous. Deletions cut 5 bases from V and 1 base from J, with 9 bases between. This CDR3 spans 13 amino acids. The V gene's germline CDR1 is SEHNR and CDR2 FQNEAQ (reference sequence). Written as DNA, the CDR3 is TGTGCCAGCAGCCCAGTCTCTTCCTACGAGCAGTACTTC. Protein: CASSPVSSYEQYF.

This rearrangement joins TRBV4-1 to TRBJ2-1, with a tentative D call TRBD1 (6 bases). This CDR3 is 17 amino acids long. V shed 1 base and J shed 9 bases, with 22 bases lying between them. CDR1 is MGHRA, CDR2 YSYEKL, per germline. CDR3 coding DNA: TGCGCCAGCAGCCAAGGGCTACAGGGAACCGCCTTCGGTGAGCAGTTCTTC. Translated: CASSQGLQGTAFGEQFF.

The chain uses TRBV25-1 and TRBJ1-4; 8 bases line up with TRBD1. V lost 2 bases and J lost 0; bases outside the gene matches: 5. Germline V CDR1 and CDR2: MGHDK, SYGVNS. The CDR3 runs to 17 residues. The CDR3 DNA reads TGTGCCAGCAGTGAAGACAGGGGCACATCAACTAATGAAAAACTGTTTTTT. Amino acids: CASSEDRGTSTNEKLFF. The full variable domain, with the rest looked up from reference TRBV25-1 and TRBJ1-4, is EADIYQTPRYLVIGTGKKITLECSQTMGHDKMYWYQQDPGMELHLIHYSYGVNSTEKGDLSSESTVSRIRTEHFPLTLESARPSHTSQYLCASSEDRGTSTNEKLFFGSGTQLSVL.

The chain combines TRBV5-6 with TRBJ1-6; TRBD1 might be the D (6 bases). Germline V gives CDR1 SGHDT, CDR2 YYEEEE. The CDR3 loop spans 15 amino acids. The V gene lost 4 bases and the J gene lost 12 bases, with 20 bases spanning the gap. The DNA for the CDR3 is TGTGCCAGCAGCAGTCCCGGGACACCGTCTCGACCCCTCCACTTT. It codes for CASSSPGTPSRPLHF.

The chain combines TRBV5-1 with TRBJ2-3; 7 bases fit TRBD1. The length of the CDR3 is 14 residues. Germline CDR1 is SGHRS and CDR2 is YFSETQ. Unmatched junction bases numbered 8, after V lost 4 bases and J lost 6 bases. The CDR3 sequence: CASSPMTGPDTQYF. The CDR3 nucleotides read TGCGCCAGCAGCCCCATGACAGGGCCGGATACGCAGTATTTT. The full variable domain, rest sourced from reference TRBV5-1 and TRBJ2-3, is KAGVTQTPRYLIKTRGQQVTLSCSPISGHRSVSWYQQTPGQGLQFLFEYFSETQRNKGNFPGRFSGRQFSNSRSEMNVSTLELGDSALYLCASSPMTGPDTQYFGPGTRLTVL.

The V call is TRBV7-9, the J call TRBJ1-1, with D hard to call. Germline V gene lookup returns CDR1 SEHNR and CDR2 FQNEAQ (reference sequence). This CDR3 contains 15 residues. Between the trimmed V and J ends, which lost 0 bases and 5 bases, there was a span of 13 bases. The CDR3: CASSLALIKKTEAFF. CDR3 bases: TGTGCCAGCAGCTTAGCGCTAATTAAGAAAACTGAAGCTTTCTTT.

This sequence joins TRBV5-6 and TRBJ1-2, with TRBD1 as a possible D gene (6 bases). Germline V CDR1 and CDR2: SGHDT, YYEEEE. V was cut by 4 bases and J by 4 bases, with 14 bases left in between. This CDR3 is 14 amino acids long. CDR3 protein: CASSDRGGSYGYTF. For the CDR3, the DNA is TGTGCCAGCAGCGATAGGGGGGGCTCCTATGGCTACACCTTC. The full variable domain, in which reference TRBV5-6 and TRBJ1-2 provide the parts outside the CDR3, is DAGVTQSPTHLIKTRGQQVTLRCSPKSGHDTVSWYQQALGQGPQFIFQYYEEEERQRGNFPDRFSGHQFPNYSSELNVNALLLGDSALYLCASSDRGGSYGYTFGSGTRLTVV.

V and J are TRBV11-3 and TRBJ1-1, with TRBD1 as a possible D gene (6 bases). Germline V gene sequence: CDR1 SGHNT, CDR2 YENEEA. V was shortened by 5 bases and J by 3 bases, with 13 bases between the two germline ends. CDR3 length: 14 residues. CDR3 loop: CASSTTGRDTEAFF. CDR3 nucleotide sequence: TGTGCCAGCAGCACCACAGGGAGGGACACTGAAGCTTTCTTT.

This chain connects TRBV19 to TRBJ2-7, with 8 bases that match TRBD1. The V segment lost 4 bases and the J segment 3 bases; nucleotides outside the gene matches: 11. This CDR3 region has 16 residues. Germline loops: CDR1 LNHDA, CDR2 SQIVND (reference sequence). CDR3 amino acids: CASSKTSGTGFYEQYF. The CDR3 bases are TGTGCCAGTAGTAAAACATCCGGGACAGGATTCTACGAGCAGTACTTC.

The chain recombines TRBV25-1 with TRBJ2-2; no reliable D call. Germline assignment: CDR1 MGHDK and CDR2 SYGVNS. V dropped 0 bases and J dropped 10 bases, with 18 bases sitting between them. The CDR3 totals 16 residues. CDR3 sequence: CASSEYAGPVTLELFF. As DNA, the CDR3 is TGTGCCAGCAGTGAATATGCAGGCCCTGTGACGTTGGAGCTGTTTTTT.

The gene calls are TRBV9 and TRBJ2-5; 7 nucleotides align to TRBD1. Germline values: CDR1 SGDLS, CDR2 YYNGEE. The CDR3 sequence is 14 residues long. V lost 3 bases and J lost 4; bases outside the gene matches: 6. The CDR3 nucleotides are TGTGCCAGCAGCGCAACAGGGGTTGCAGAGACCCAGTACTTC. It specifies CASSATGVAETQYF.

The chain uses TRBV27 and TRBJ2-1; a possible D gene is TRBD1 (5 bases). Trimming cost V 8 bases and J 6 bases, with 20 bases left between them. The CDR3 is 15 amino acids. The germline gives CDR1 MNHEY, CDR2 SMNVEV (reference sequence). The CDR3 sequence is CASVADPWGPNEQFF. The CDR3 region has the DNA TGTGCCAGCGTCGCGGACCCCTGGGGCCCCAATGAGCAGTTCTTC.

This chain connects TRBV5-1 to TRBJ2-3, with 10 bases aligning to TRBD2. V was pared by 6 bases and J by 2 bases, with 6 bases of the junction left unmatched. This CDR3 comprises 15 residues. In germline, CDR1 is SGHRS, CDR2 YFSETQ. CDR3 in amino acids: CASIETSGPTDTQYF. The CDR3 DNA reads TGCGCCAGCATAGAGACTAGCGGGCCCACAGATACGCAGTATTTT.

This chain connects TRBV19 to TRBJ1-1, with 12 bases matching TRBD1. The length of the CDR3 is 13 residues. Germline V gene data show CDR1 as LNHDA and CDR2 as SQIVND (reference sequence). The V segment lost 4 bases and the J segment 9 bases; nucleotides outside the gene matches: 3. This chain's CDR3 is CASSNRDRGQAFF. CDR3 nucleotide sequence: TGTGCCAGTAGTAACCGGGACAGGGGGCAAGCTTTCTTT.

The gene calls are TRBV27 and TRBJ1-6, with 11 bases identical to TRBD1. Germline V gene lookup returns CDR1 MNHEY and CDR2 SMNVEV (reference sequence). V dropped 0 bases and J dropped 9; count of bases not matched to a gene: 4. This CDR3 spans 16 amino acids. CDR3 region: CASSLSGGQGASPLHF. The CDR3 DNA reads TGTGCCAGCAGTTTATCGGGAGGACAGGGGGCTTCACCCCTCCACTTT.

This clone was seen only once. The chain has TRBV27 and TRBJ1-2, with D perhaps matching TRBD1 (6 bases). Between the trimmed V and J ends, which lost 6 bases and 0 bases, there was a span of 11 bases. This CDR3 has 14 amino acids. Germline V gene sequence: CDR1 MNHEY, CDR2 SMNVEV (reference sequence). This CDR3 reads CASREQGPNYGYTF. For the CDR3, the DNA is TGTGCCAGCAGGGAACAGGGTCCTAACTATGGCTACACCTTC.

The J gene is TRBJ2-1, the V gene TRBV28, with 8 bases matching TRBD2. Per germline, CDR1 MDHEN and CDR2 SYDVKM. The CDR3 has 17 residues. Germline trimming cut 4 bases from V and 8 bases from J; bases unmatched to any gene: 16. CDR3 DNA sequence: TGTGCCAGCAGTTCGGCCGGCATTAGCGGGGTATCTCATGAGCAGTTCTTC. As protein: CASSSAGISGVSHEQFF.

The chain combines TRBV13 with TRBJ2-4; 11 nucleotides agree with TRBD1. The V segment lost 3 bases and the J segment 0 bases; nucleotides outside the gene matches: 10. CDR1 PRHDT and CDR2 FYEKMQ come from the germline V gene (reference sequence). This CDR3 comprises 19 residues. CDR3 loop: CASSFGTGGETLAKNIQYF. The CDR3 DNA follows: TGTGCCAGCAGCTTCGGGACAGGGGGGGAAACTCTAGCCAAAAACATTCAGTACTTC.

CDR3 in amino acids: CASQRTGQGSNQPQHF. CDR3 sequence (DNA): TGTGCCAGCCAGAGGACAGGACAAGGAAGCAATCAGCCCCAGCATTTT. The rearrangement uses TRBV27 and TRBJ1-5, with 7 bases that match TRBD1. The CDR3 sequence is 16 residues long. Germline V lookup: CDR1 MNHEY, CDR2 SMNVEV (reference sequence). The ends lost 8 bases at V and 1 base at J; junction bases unmatched: 11.

The rearrangement uses TRBV11-3 and TRBJ2-1; TRBD2 agrees at 10 bases. V was pared by 5 bases and J by 4 bases, with 8 bases of the junction left unmatched. CDR1 and CDR2 (germline): SGHNT, YENEEA. The CDR3 sequence is 16 residues long. CDR3: CASSKGTSGTYNEQFF. Here the CDR3 DNA reads TGTGCCAGCAGCAAAGGAACTAGCGGGACTTACAATGAGCAGTTCTTC.

V is TRBV19 and J is TRBJ1-4, with D possibly TRBD1 on 6 matching bases. The CDR3 covers 16 residues. Trimming took off 6 bases at V and 3 bases at J, with 17 bases between the two ends. CDR1 and CDR2 (germline): LNHDA, SQIVND (reference sequence). As DNA, the CDR3 is TGTGCCAGTAGATCTAGGGGGGGCCCTTCTAATGAAAAACTGTTTTTT. Its translation: CASRSRGGPSNEKLFF.

This rearrangement joins TRBV6-1 to TRBJ2-2; D possibly corresponds to TRBD1 (5 bases). The CDR3 consists of 13 residues. Germline-derived CDR1 and CDR2 are MNHNS and SASEGT. Trimming pared 6 bases from V and 1 base from J, leaving 6 bases between. CDR3 amino acids: CASSTGNTGELFF. In DNA form, the CDR3 reads TGTGCCAGCAGCACAGGGAACACCGGGGAGCTGTTTTTT.